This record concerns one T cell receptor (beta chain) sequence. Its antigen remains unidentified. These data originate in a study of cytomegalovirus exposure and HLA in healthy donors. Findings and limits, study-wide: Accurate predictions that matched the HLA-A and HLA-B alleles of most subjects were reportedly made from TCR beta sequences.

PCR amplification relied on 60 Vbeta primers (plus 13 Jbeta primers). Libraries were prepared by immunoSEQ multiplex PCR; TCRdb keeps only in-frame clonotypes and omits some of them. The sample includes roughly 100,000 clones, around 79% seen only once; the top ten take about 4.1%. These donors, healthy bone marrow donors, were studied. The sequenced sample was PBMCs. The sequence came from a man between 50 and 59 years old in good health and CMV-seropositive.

The CDR3 sequence is CASRGQGVWNTEAFF. CDR3 nucleotide sequence: TGTGCCAGTAGGGGACAGGGGGTGTGGAACACTGAAGCTTTCTTT. The chain has TRBV19 and TRBJ1-1, with 11 bases identical to TRBD1. The V gene end was trimmed by 6 bases and the J gene end by 1 base; junction bases not matched to a gene: 4. The CDR3 has 15 residues. From germline, CDR1 is LNHDA and CDR2 SQIVND (reference sequence).